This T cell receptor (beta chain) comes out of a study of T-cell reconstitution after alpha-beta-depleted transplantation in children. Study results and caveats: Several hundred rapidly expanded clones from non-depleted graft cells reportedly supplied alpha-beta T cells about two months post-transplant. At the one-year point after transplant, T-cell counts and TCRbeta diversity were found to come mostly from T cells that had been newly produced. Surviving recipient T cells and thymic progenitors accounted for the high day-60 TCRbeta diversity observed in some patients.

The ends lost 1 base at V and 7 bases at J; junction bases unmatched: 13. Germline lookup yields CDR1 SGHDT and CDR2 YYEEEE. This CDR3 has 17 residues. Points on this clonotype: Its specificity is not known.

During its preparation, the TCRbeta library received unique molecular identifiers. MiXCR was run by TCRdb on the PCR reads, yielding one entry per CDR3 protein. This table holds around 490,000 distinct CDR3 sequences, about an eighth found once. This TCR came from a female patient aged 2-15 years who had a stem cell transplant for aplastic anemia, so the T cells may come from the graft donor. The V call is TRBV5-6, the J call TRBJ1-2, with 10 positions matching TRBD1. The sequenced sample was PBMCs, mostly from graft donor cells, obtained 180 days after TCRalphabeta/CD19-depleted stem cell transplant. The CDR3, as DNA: TGTGCCAGCAGCTTGATGAGAGAGAGACAGGGGGCTCGTGGCTACACCTTC. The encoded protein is CASSLMRERQGARGYTF. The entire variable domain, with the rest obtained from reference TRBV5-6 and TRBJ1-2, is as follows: DAGVTQSPTHLIKTRGQQVTLRCSPKSGHDTVSWYQQALGQGPQFIFQYYEEEERQRGNFPDRFSGHQFPNYSSELNVNALLLGDSALYLCASSLMRERQGARGYTFGSGTRLTVV.